This T cell receptor beta chain was observed in a study of T cell repertoires in cytomegalovirus infection (dated by TCRdb to the late 2010s). About the investigation overall: Donor HLA type was relevant to the analysis, because carriage of CMV infection together with the matching HLA type was indicated by public TCR beta signatures. Summary of the overall study and its limitations: In the ex vivo response, HLA-C-restricted CMV-specific TCR beta clonotypes were dominant, and in two of eight donors the single most frequent clonotype came from this HLA-C-restricted group. In both this cohort and an independent approximately 370-donor cohort, the cumulative frequency of public TCR beta family members distinguished carriers of CMV infection plus the relevant HLA type.

In this sample, this clonotype turned up a few times. Its recognized antigen is unknown. Nothing much larger sits one base from this clone, and base qualities are not available. From cysteine to phenylalanine, the CDR3 is 12 amino acids long. Only the CDR3 DNA stays, 36 bases, in frame from base 1. V and J lose 8 bases and 1 base, and a span of 8 bases separates them. Reads for this sample came from an Illumina HiSeq 1500. The public reads were run again by TCRdb, first through fastp at Q25 and then through MiXCR, and only productive beta chains were kept. Rows are combined by CDR3 protein, so each entry shows the most common genes and DNA. This sample comprises about 450,000 distinct CDR3 sequences, about 33% of them detected only once. Together, the top ten hold roughly 13% of the sample.

The specimen sequenced was PBMCs. This TCR was recovered from a human donor in good health (CMV status not recorded). Some clones in this sample may be carry-over from other donors' samples. The chain is made from TRBV12-3 or TRBV12-4 and TRBJ1-1, with no confident D gene call. CDR3 region: CASLGGNTEAFF. The nucleotides are TGTGCCAGCCTGGGCGGGAACACTGAAGCTTTCTTT.